This TCR beta chain was identified during a study of regulatory T cells in long-lasting Graves disease. General study results and limits: Lower TCR diversity was seen in persistent Graves' patients than in newly diagnosed ones.

Per the germline V gene, CDR1 is MDHEN and CDR2 is SYDVKM. This CDR3 region has 15 residues. Trimming removed 2 bases from V and 9 bases from J, with 17 bases in between. Building of the TCR beta libraries involved iRepertoire HTBI primers and Arm-PCR of CDR3 regions. TCRdb re-called the multiplex PCR reads through MiXCR, storing one row per CDR3 protein. The sample carries roughly 360,000 distinct CDR3 sequences, roughly 23% recorded once. This clonotype was detected ten times or more. The target antigen is unknown. The sample's time point: persistent/refractory GD, antithyroid drugs over 5 years with positive TRAb. PBMCs were the source of the RNA used for TCR sequencing.

This TCR came from a woman aged 40 to 55 with Graves disease. The specimen was peripheral blood mononuclear cells (PBMCs), collected when the disease was refractory, from a patient treated with antithyroid drugs. V gene TRBV28 combines with J gene TRBJ1-5; D is perhaps TRBD1 (6 bases). This chain's CDR3 is CASSLLSQGGRPQHF. The DNA of the CDR3 is TGTGCCAGCAGTTTACTCAGCCAAGGGGGTAGGCCCCAGCATTTT. The full variable domain, rest sourced from reference TRBV28 and TRBJ1-5, is DVKVTQSSRYLVKRTGEKVFLECVQDMDHENMFWYRQDPGLGLRLIYFSYDVKMKEKGDIPEGYSVSREKKERFSLILESASTNQTSMYLCASSLLSQGGRPQHFGDGTRLSIL.